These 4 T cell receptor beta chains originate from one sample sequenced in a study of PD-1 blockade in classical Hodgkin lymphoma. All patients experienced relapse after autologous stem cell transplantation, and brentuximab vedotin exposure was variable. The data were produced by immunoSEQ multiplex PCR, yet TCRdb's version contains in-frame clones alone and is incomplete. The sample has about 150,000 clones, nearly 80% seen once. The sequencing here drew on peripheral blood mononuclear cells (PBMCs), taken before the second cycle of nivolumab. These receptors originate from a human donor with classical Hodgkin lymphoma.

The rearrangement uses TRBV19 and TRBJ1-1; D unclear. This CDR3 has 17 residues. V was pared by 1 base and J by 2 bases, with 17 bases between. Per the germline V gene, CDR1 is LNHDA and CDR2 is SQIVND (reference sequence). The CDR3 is CASSIGFGKPGNTEAFF. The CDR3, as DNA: TGTGCCAGTAGTATAGGCTTTGGAAAGCCCGGCAACACTGAAGCTTTCTTT. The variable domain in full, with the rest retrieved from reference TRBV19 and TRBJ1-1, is DGGITQSPKYLFRKEGQNVTLSCEQNLNHDAMYWYRQDPGQGLRLIYYSQIVNDFQKGDIAEGYSVSREKKESFPLTVTSAQKNPTAFYLCASSIGFGKPGNTEAFFGQGTRLTVV.

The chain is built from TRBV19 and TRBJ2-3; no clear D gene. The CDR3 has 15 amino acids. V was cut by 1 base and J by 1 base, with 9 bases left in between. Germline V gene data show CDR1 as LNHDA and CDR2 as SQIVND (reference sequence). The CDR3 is CASSIGYEGTDTQYF. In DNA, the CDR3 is TGTGCCAGTAGTATAGGCTACGAGGGCACAGATACGCAGTATTTT.

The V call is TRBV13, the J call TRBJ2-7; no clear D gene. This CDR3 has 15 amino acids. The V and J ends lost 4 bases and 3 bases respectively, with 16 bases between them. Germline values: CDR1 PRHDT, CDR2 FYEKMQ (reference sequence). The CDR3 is CASSSASQPVYEQYF. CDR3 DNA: TGTGCCAGCAGCTCCGCGTCACAACCTGTCTACGAGCAGTACTTC.

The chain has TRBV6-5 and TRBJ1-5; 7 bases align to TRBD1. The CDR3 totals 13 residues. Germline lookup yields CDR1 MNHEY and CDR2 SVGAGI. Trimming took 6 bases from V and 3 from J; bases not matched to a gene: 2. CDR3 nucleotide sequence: TGTGCCAGCAGCACAGGGGTCAATCAGCCCCAGCATTTT. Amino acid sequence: CASSTGVNQPQHF.